This TCR beta chain originates from a study of shared clonotypes between healthy human individuals. As for the study in general: Each donor contributed plates that comprised three CD4 naive, three CD4 memory, two CD8 naive and one CD8 memory. Study observations and caveats: Though the depth was large, rarefaction showed that sorted-subset sequencing was incomplete.

Profiling relied on immunoSEQ multiplex PCR, and the TCRdb table lists in-frame clones only, not all of them. The sample comprises about 1.1 million clones, approximately 80% of which are singletons, and almost 0.9% rests with the top ten. This CDR3 has 15 amino acids. Trimming stripped 2 bases from V and 0 bases from J, with 11 bases between. CDR1 KGHSH and CDR2 LQKENI come from the germline V gene. To note about this clone: Its antigen is unknown.

CD4+ cell separation produced CD45RA+ naive and CD45RA-negative memory subsets. The V and J genes are TRBV18 and TRBJ2-7, with a tentative D call TRBD1 (5 bases). Source material: memory CD4+ T cells from PBMCs. Stated subset: CD45RA-negative fraction. This clonotype was sampled from a man between 18 and 35 years old in good health. Some clones in this sample may be carry-over from other donors' samples. DNA of the CDR3: TGTGCCAGCTCACCAGTCCAGGGCAGCTCCTACGAGCAGTACTTC. Protein product: CASSPVQGSSYEQYF.